The 14 T cell receptor beta chains listed next were all sequenced from one sample in a study of regulatory T cells in long-lasting Graves disease. Libraries of TCR beta came from iRepertoire HTBI primers plus Arm-PCR of CDR3 regions. From the multiplex PCR reads, TCRdb called clonotypes with MiXCR, one entry per CDR3 protein. The data show 450,000 or so distinct CDR3 sequences, with less than 25% seen just once and 6.5% to 8% held by the top ten. Time point here: persistent/refractory GD, antithyroid drugs over 5 years with positive TRAb. Generation of the TCR library employed RNA extracted from PBMCs. The starting material was peripheral blood mononuclear cells (PBMCs), obtained when the disease was refractory, from a patient treated with antithyroid drugs. The source of these receptors is a female donor with Graves disease.

This clonotype was counted ten times or more. The chain recombines TRBV5-1 with TRBJ1-1, with D hard to call. CDR3 length equals 14 residues. The germline CDR1 and CDR2 sequences are SGHRS and YFSETQ. V lost 3 bases to trimming and J lost 1 base, with 10 bases between them. CDR3 residues: CASSSDWGNTEAFF. DNA of the CDR3: TGCGCCAGCAGCTCGGACTGGGGGAACACTGAAGCTTTCTTT.

The chain couples TRBV19 to TRBJ2-6; TRBD1 or TRBD2 may be the D gene (5 bases each). Trimming removed 6 bases from V and 0 bases from J, with 9 bases in between. Germline CDR1 LNHDA, CDR2 SQIVND (reference sequence). The CDR3 runs to 15 residues. The DNA of the CDR3 is TGTGCCAGTAGATCTGGGGGCTCTGGGGCCAACGTCCTGACTTTC. Its protein is CASRSGGSGANVLTF.

On this clonotype: Given a much more abundant clone one base away, this may be a read error. The CDR3 end shows no conserved phenylalanine or tryptophan, and so a read error is likely. The genes are TRBV28 and TRBJ1-1, with D tentatively TRBD1 (5 bases). Per germline, CDR1 MDHEN and CDR2 SYDVKM. The CDR3 runs 14 residues. V dropped 6 bases and J dropped 4 bases, with 15 bases sitting between them. This CDR3 reads CASRPTWGFTEAFS. As DNA, the CDR3 is TGTGCCAGCAGGCCGACCTGGGGGTTCACTGAAGCTTTCTCT.

This clonotype was counted only a few times. The rearrangement links TRBV28 to TRBJ1-1, with D unresolved. The V and J ends lost 6 bases and 6 bases respectively, with 17 bases between them. The CDR3 is 14 residues long. Germline-derived CDR1 and CDR2 are MDHEN and SYDVKM. The CDR3 DNA is TGTGCCAGCAGCCAATTGCCGACGGGCGCTGAAGCTTTCTTT. This translates into CASSQLPTGAEAFF.

This clonotype was observed a few times. The V call is TRBV27, the J call TRBJ2-3, with 7 bases fitting TRBD2. The CDR3 has 16 amino acids. CDR1 and CDR2 from the germline V gene are MNHEY and SMNVEV (reference sequence). V gave up 6 bases and J gave up 5 bases; unmatched junction bases: 14. The CDR3 sequence is CASSPSVRGRGDTQYF. The CDR3 region has the DNA TGTGCCAGCAGCCCCTCCGTCCGCGGGAGAGGAGATACGCAGTATTTT.

With regard to this clonotype: A far more abundant clone sits one base away, making this likely a read error. The chain employs TRBV6-1 and TRBJ1-2; D remains unclear. Germline values: CDR1 MNHNS, CDR2 SASEGT. The CDR3 runs to 13 residues. CDR3 in DNA: TGTGCCAGCAGTCTACAAGTTAACTATGGCTCCACCTTC. Translated: CASSLQVNYGSTF.

The chain is built from TRBV14 and TRBJ2-7; D unresolved. This CDR3 region has 14 residues. V was shortened by 0 bases and J by 3 bases, with 9 bases between the two germline ends. From germline, CDR1 is SGHDN and CDR2 FVKESK. CDR3 region: CASSQESSLYEQYF. CDR3 DNA: TGTGCCAGCAGCCAAGAATCATCCCTCTACGAGCAGTACTTC.

This clonotype was picked up many times. Here the CDR3 DNA reads TGTGCCAGCAGCTTAGGGCAGGCGAACACCGGGGAGCTGTTTTTT. This encodes CASSLGQANTGELFF. This rearrangement joins TRBV11-2 to TRBJ2-2; D call uncertain. The V gene's germline CDR1 is SGHAT and CDR2 FQNNGV. The CDR3 extends over 15 amino acids. V was cut by 1 base and J by 0 bases, with 6 bases left in between.

This clonotype was observed many times. This chain links TRBV6-1 with TRBJ1-1; D unclear. The CDR3 totals 13 residues. Germline V lookup: CDR1 MNHNS, CDR2 SASEGT. V lost 7 bases, J lost 7 bases, and 16 bases lay in between. The CDR3 reads CASKLTVVGEAFF. For the CDR3, the DNA is TGTGCCAGCAAACTTACGGTCGTCGGTGAAGCTTTCTTT.

This clonotype occurred many times. The chain employs TRBV6-5 and TRBJ1-4, with unresolved D. CDR3 size: 15 residues. Trimming removed 4 bases at V and 1 base at J, with 10 bases between. Germline V gene sequence: CDR1 MNHEY, CDR2 SVGAGI. Written as DNA, the CDR3 is TGTGCCAGCAGTTCGGCAGGACGAACTAATGAAAAACTGTTTTTT. Residues: CASSSAGRTNEKLFF.

There are a few counts of this clonotype. J is TRBJ1-1 and V is TRBV29-1; D unclear. The germline V gene encodes CDR1 SQVTM and CDR2 ANQGSEA. V lost 8 bases, J lost 3 bases, and 13 bases lay in between. The CDR3 totals 12 residues. CDR3 sequence reads: CSPEGIDTEAFF. The DNA for the CDR3 is TGCAGCCCTGAAGGGATCGACACTGAAGCTTTCTTT.

V gene TRBV20-1 combines with J gene TRBJ1-1; 9 bases line up with TRBD1. The germline gives CDR1 DFQATT, CDR2 SNEGSKA (reference sequence). J lost 3 bases, V lost 1 base, and 9 bases had no gene match. CDR3 length equals 16 residues. The CDR3 here is CSARGPTGGAYTEAFF. The CDR3, as DNA: TGCAGTGCTAGAGGCCCTACAGGGGGCGCGTACACTGAAGCTTTCTTT.

In its sample, this clonotype was seen many times. The CDR3 is CASSEGNTGELFF. CDR3 sequence (DNA): TGCGCCAGCAGTGAGGGGAACACCGGGGAGCTGTTTTTT. V usage is TRBV10-1 and J usage is TRBJ2-2, with D unclear. Deletions cut 2 bases from V and 1 base from J, with 2 bases between. This CDR3 region has 13 residues. Germline CDR1 reads WNHNN; CDR2 reads SYGVQD (reference sequence).

The chain combines TRBV7-9 with TRBJ1-6; no clear D gene. Per the germline V gene, CDR1 is SEHNR and CDR2 is FQNEAQ (reference sequence). The CDR3 length is 15 residues. Trimming took off 2 bases at V and 8 bases at J, with 13 bases between the two ends. The CDR3 is CASSLTEGWYSPLHF. In DNA form, the CDR3 reads TGTGCCAGCAGCTTAACAGAGGGCTGGTATTCACCCCTCCACTTT.